Given below is one T cell receptor (beta chain) in context. The antigen remains unidentified. The data originate from a study of T cell repertoires in cytomegalovirus infection. Study-wide points: The ex vivo response was dominated by HLA-C-restricted CMV-specific TCR beta clonotypes. Identification of carriers of CMV plus the relevant HLA was performed using cumulative public TCR beta family frequency.

There are 14 residues in the CDR3. Per the germline V gene, CDR1 is SGHVS and CDR2 is FQNEAQ. Trimming removed 5 bases at V and 6 bases at J, with 17 bases between. TCRdb itself ran the reads through MiXCR, one entry per CDR3 protein. The data show around 140,000 distinct CDR3 sequences, roughly a third seen once. This chain joins TRBV7-8 and TRBJ2-7; D possibly corresponds to TRBD2 (5 bases). The clonotype was recovered from a human donor in good health (CMV status not recorded). Some clones in this sample may be carry-over from other donors' samples. This specimen was CD8+ T cells from cultured PBMCs, taken from culture after CMV antigen stimulation. DNA for the CDR3: TGTGCCAGCAGCCCGGCGGGCGCGTCGGGCGAGCAGTACTTC. Protein sequence: CASSPAGASGEQYF.